This entry concerns a single T cell receptor (beta chain). The CDR3 runs to 16 residues. CDR1 SGHVS and CDR2 FQNEAQ come from the germline V gene. V lost 2 bases to trimming and J lost 1 base, with 15 bases between them. Authors' methods: Scientists estimated how many nucleated cells there were by amplifying reference gene primers. Profiling relied on immunoSEQ multiplex PCR, and the TCRdb table lists in-frame clones only, not all of them. Clone size and V and J calls were adopted from that table, with D and trimming inferred from the DNA. The sample contains fewer than 300,000 clones, around 90% of which appear only once. This sample stems from a study of blood T cell repertoires in COVID-19. About the research overall: There were acute and convalescent COVID-19 samples, and they came from the United States, Italy and Spain. In each case, the material was cDNA or gDNA derived from T cells, B-cell-depleted T cells, or PBMCs.

The TCR originated in a woman aged 25-40 years with acute or convalescent COVID-19. This sequence joins TRBV7-8 and TRBJ2-7; possibly TRBD2 for D (5 bases). Specimen: peripheral blood. CDR3 DNA sequence: TGTGCCAGCAGCTTAAGTAGGCGTAGGACTTCCTACGAGCAGTACTTC. Translation: CASSLSRRRTSYEQYF.